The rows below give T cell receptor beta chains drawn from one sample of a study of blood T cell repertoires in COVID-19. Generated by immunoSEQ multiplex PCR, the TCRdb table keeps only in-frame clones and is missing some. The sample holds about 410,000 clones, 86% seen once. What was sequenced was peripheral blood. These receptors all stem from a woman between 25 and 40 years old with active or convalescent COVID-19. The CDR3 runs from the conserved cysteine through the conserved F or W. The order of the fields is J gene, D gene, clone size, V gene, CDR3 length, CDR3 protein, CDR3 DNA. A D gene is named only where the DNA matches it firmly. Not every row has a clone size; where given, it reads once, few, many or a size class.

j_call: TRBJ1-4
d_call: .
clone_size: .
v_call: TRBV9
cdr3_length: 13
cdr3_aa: CASSVRGGEKLFF
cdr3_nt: TGTGCCAGCAGCGTCAGAGGGGGAGAAAAACTGTTTTTT

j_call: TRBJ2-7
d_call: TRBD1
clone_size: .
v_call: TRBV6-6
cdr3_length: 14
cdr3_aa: CASQPRGPTYEQYF
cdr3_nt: TGTGCTAGCCAGCCCAGGGGGCCTACCTACGAGCAGTACTTC

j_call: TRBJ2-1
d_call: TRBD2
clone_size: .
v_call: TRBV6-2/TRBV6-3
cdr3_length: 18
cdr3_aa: CASSYSYTGTSNYNEQFF
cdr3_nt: TGTGCCAGCAGTTACTCGTATACCGGGACTAGTAACTACAATGAGCAGTTCTTC

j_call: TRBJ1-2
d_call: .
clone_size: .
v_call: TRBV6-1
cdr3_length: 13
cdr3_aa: CASSEVGGYGYTF
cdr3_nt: TGTGCCAGCAGTGAAGTCGGAGGTTATGGCTACACCTTC

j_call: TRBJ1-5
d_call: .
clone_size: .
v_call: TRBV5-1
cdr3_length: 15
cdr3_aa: CASSFPGLLNQPQHF
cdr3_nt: TGCGCCAGCAGCTTTCCAGGGCTCCTCAATCAGCCCCAGCATTTT

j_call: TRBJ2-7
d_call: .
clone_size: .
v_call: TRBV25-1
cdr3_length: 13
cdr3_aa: CASSEFLEEGQYF
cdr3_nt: TGTGCCAGCAGTGAATTCCTAGAAGAGGGGCAGTACTTC

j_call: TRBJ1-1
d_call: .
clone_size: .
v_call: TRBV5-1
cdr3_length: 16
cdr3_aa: CASSLDGWGTNTEAFF
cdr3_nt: TGCGCCAGCAGCTTGGATGGCTGGGGGACAAACACTGAAGCTTTCTTT

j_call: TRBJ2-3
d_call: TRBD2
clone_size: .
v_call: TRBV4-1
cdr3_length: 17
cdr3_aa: CASSQEAGTSVTDTQYF
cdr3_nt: TGCGCCAGCAGCCAAGAGGCGGGGACTAGCGTCACAGATACGCAGTATTTT

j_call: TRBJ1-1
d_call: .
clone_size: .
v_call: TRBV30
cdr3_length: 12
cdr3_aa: CAWTGLNTEAFF
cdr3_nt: TGTGCCTGGACAGGCCTGAACACTGAAGCTTTCTTT

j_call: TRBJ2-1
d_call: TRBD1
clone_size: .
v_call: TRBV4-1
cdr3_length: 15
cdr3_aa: CASSDGTGLSNEQFF
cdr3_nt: TGCGCCAGCAGCGATGGGACAGGGTTATCGAATGAGCAGTTCTTC

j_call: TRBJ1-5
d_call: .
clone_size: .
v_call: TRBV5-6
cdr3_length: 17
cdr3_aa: CASSSRLRGLEGQPQHF
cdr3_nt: TGTGCCAGCAGCTCTCGCTTACGAGGGCTAGAGGGTCAGCCCCAGCATTTT

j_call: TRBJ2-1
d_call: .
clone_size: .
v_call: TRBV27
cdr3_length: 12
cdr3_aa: CASSPTYNEQFF
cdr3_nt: TGTGCCAGCAGTCCAACCTACAATGAGCAGTTCTTC

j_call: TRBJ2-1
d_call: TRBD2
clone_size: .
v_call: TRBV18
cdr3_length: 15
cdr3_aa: CASSLPLAPGHEQFF
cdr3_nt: TGTGCCAGCTCACTACCACTAGCGCCGGGCCATGAGCAGTTCTTC

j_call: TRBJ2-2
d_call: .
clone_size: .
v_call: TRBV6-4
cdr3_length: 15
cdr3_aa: CASSRGFGLAGELFF
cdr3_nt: TGTGCCAGCAGCCGGGGTTTCGGATTGGCCGGGGAGCTGTTTTTT

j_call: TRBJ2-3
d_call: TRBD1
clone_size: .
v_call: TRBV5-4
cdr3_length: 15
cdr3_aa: CASSSGTGGTDTQYF
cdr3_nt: TGTGCCAGCAGCTCCGGGACAGGGGGCACAGATACGCAGTATTTT

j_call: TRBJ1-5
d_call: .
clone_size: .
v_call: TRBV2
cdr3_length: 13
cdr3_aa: CATSGQINQPQHF
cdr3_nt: TGTGCCACCTCGGGACAAATCAATCAGCCCCAGCATTTT

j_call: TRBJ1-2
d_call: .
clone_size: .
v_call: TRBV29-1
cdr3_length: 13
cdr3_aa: CSVVGSGDYGYTF
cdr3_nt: TGCAGCGTTGTTGGGTCAGGGGACTATGGCTACACCTTC

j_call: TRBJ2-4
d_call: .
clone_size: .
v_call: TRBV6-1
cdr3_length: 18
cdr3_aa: CASSEEGGLAAAKNIQYF
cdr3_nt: TGTGCCAGCAGTGAAGAGGGGGGGCTAGCGGCAGCCAAAAACATTCAGTACTTC

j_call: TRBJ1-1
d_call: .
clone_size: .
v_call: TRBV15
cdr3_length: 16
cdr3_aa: CATSRANSIMNTEAFF
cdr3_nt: TGTGCCACCAGCAGAGCCAACAGTATTATGAACACTGAAGCTTTCTTT

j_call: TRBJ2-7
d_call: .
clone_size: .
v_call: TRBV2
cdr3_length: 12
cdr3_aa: CASRDRGYEQYF
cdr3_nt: TGTGCCAGCAGAGACAGAGGCTACGAGCAGTACTTC

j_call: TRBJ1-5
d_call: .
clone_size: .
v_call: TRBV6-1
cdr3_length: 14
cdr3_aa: CASSEVRSNQPQHF
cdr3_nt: TGTGCCAGCAGTGAAGTGAGAAGCAATCAGCCCCAGCATTTT

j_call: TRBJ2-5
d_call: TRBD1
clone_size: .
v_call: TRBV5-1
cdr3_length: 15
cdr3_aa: CASSYRTGGVETQYF
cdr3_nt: TGCGCCAGCAGCTATAGGACAGGGGGCGTGGAGACCCAGTACTTC

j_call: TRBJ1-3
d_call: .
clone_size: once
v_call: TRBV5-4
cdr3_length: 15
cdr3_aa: CASSFHGEYSNTIYF
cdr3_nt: TGTGCCAGCAGTTTCCACGGGGAGTATAGCAACACCATATATTTT

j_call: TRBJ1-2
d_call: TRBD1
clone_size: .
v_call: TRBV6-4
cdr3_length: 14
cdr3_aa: CASSEGTGALGYTF
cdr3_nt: TGTGCCAGCAGTGAAGGGACAGGGGCTCTCGGCTACACCTTC